This TCR beta chain was identified during a study of T cell changes during pregnancy in multiple sclerosis. The CDR3 extends over 15 amino acids. Looked up from germline, CDR1 is SGDLS and CDR2 is YYNGEE. The germline V and J ends were trimmed by 4 bases and 7 bases, with 20 bases remaining between them. TCRdb's copy holds only in-frame clones and misses some; the assay was immunoSEQ multiplex PCR. The sample lists around 70,000 clones, around 92% seen once, with about 2.5% in the top ten. The sample here was peripheral blood, taken before pregnancy. The origin of this receptor is a female donor with multiple sclerosis, enrolled in a pregnancy study. This chain joins TRBV9 and TRBJ1-1; possibly TRBD1 for D (5 bases). The chain's CDR3 is CASSSLGEVRGEAFF. In nucleotides, the CDR3 is TGTGCCAGCAGCAGCTTGGGGGAGGTACGAGGTGAAGCTTTCTTT.